This entry lists 9 T cell receptor beta chains sequenced from one sample in a study of beta chain features in type 1 diabetes. Since all of the isolated RNA was reverse transcribed, expressed TCRB transcripts were what got sequenced. The protocol was immunoSEQ multiplex PCR, while the TCRdb copy is restricted to in-frame clones and leaves out a portion. The sample shows under 800,000 clones, 15% of them seen only once. The sequencing input was naive CD4+ T cells from blood. These receptors all come from a man in his late teens or twenties in good health.

This clone was picked up a small number of times. The gene calls are TRBV4-1 and TRBJ2-2, with 7 bases aligning to TRBD1. Germline loops: CDR1 MGHRA, CDR2 YSYEKL. V was pared by 0 bases and J by 0 bases, with 4 bases of the junction left unmatched. The CDR3 has 17 amino acids. CDR3 loop: CASSQEYRGANTGELFF. The DNA for the CDR3 is TGCGCCAGCAGCCAAGAATACAGGGGCGCGAACACCGGGGAGCTGTTTTTT.

Comment on this clone: This specimen includes other DNA sequences encoding the same CDR3. The chain is built from TRBV7-9 and TRBJ2-7, with D possibly TRBD2 on 6 matching bases. V dropped 1 base and J dropped 6 bases, with 7 bases sitting between them. CDR3 size: 12 residues. Germline V gene sequence: CDR1 SEHNR, CDR2 FQNEAQ (reference sequence). This chain's CDR3 is CASSLEGGEQYF. CDR3 DNA: TGTGCCAGCAGCTTAGAGGGAGGCGAGCAGTACTTC.

This clone was observed a handful of times. The chain uses TRBV18 and TRBJ2-5, with D perhaps matching TRBD1 or TRBD2 (5 bases each). The germline V gene has CDR1 KGHSH and CDR2 LQKENI. The germline V and J ends were trimmed by 6 bases and 7 bases, with 21 bases remaining between them. The CDR3 loop spans 15 amino acids. The CDR3 sequence is CASSPGTAAGATQYF. The CDR3 DNA is TGTGCCAGCTCCCCCGGGACGGCCGCCGGGGCGACCCAGTACTTC.

V and J are TRBV7-9 and TRBJ1-5; 10 bases are a match to TRBD1. This CDR3 is 15 amino acids long. Unmatched junction bases numbered 2, after V lost 5 bases and J lost 1 base. Germline V gives CDR1 SEHNR, CDR2 FQNEAQ (reference sequence). The CDR3 is CASSQGQGSNQPQHF. The CDR3 coding sequence is TGTGCCAGCAGCCAGGGACAGGGGAGCAATCAGCCCCAGCATTTT.

The sample holds a few counts of this clone. V and J are TRBV4-3 and TRBJ2-1, with 8 positions matching TRBD2. The CDR3 runs 15 residues. Looked up from germline, CDR1 is LGHNA and CDR2 is YSLEER. V trimming: 1 base; J trimming: 5 bases; junction bases outside the gene matches: 4. The CDR3 protein is CASSQGPGLDNEQFF. The CDR3 region has the DNA TGCGCCAGCAGCCAAGGACCGGGACTAGACAATGAGCAGTTCTTC.

In this sample, this clone turned up a few times. The rearrangement links TRBV4-2 to TRBJ2-1; 9 nucleotides match TRBD2. In germline, CDR1 is LGHNA, CDR2 YNFKEQ. The length of the CDR3 is 17 residues. The V and J ends lost 4 bases and 2 bases, in that order; junction bases with no gene match: 9. CDR3 in amino acids: CASSPPSGGGAYNEQFF. The DNA of the CDR3 is TGTGCCAGCAGCCCCCCCTCGGGCGGGGGGGCCTACAATGAGCAGTTCTTC.

This clone has just a few counts. This rearrangement joins TRBV5-1 to TRBJ2-1; D possibly corresponds to TRBD2 (7 bases). The ends were cut back, 8 bases at V and 8 bases at J, with 20 bases in the middle. Germline assignment: CDR1 SGHRS and CDR2 YFSETQ. The CDR3 runs 14 residues. CDR3: CASHTGGSRYEQFF. The CDR3 DNA follows: TGCGCCAGTCATACGGGGGGCAGTAGGTATGAGCAGTTCTTC. Combining the CDR3 with reference TRBV5-1 and TRBJ2-1 gives the whole variable domain KAGVTQTPRYLIKTRGQQVTLSCSPISGHRSVSWYQQTPGQGLQFLFEYFSETQRNKGNFPGRFSGRQFSNSRSEMNVSTLELGDSALYLCASHTGGSRYEQFFGPGTRLTVL.

This clone was seen a few times. The chain links TRBV7-3 to TRBJ2-3; possibly TRBD2 for D (6 bases). V was cut by 2 bases and J by 2 bases, with 8 bases left in between. The germline V gene encodes CDR1 SGHTA and CDR2 FQGTGA. There are 14 residues in the CDR3. In nucleotides, the CDR3 is TGTGCCAGCAGCTTACGGGGGAACACAGATACGCAGTATTTT. Translating gives CASSLRGNTDTQYF.

This chain joins TRBV7-2 and TRBJ2-5; D call uncertain. Looked up from germline, CDR1 is SGHTA and CDR2 is FQGNSA. Trimming removed 9 bases from V and 3 bases from J, with 17 bases in between. The CDR3 has 14 residues. The CDR3 loop is CASSLPSTKETQYF. In DNA, the CDR3 is TGTGCCAGTAGCCTGCCAAGCACCAAAGAGACCCAGTACTTC.